This TCR beta chain is from a study of blood T cell repertoires in COVID-19. Study details: PBMCs, B-cell-depleted T cells, or T cells provided the cDNA or gDNA that made up the material.

Germline V CDR1 and CDR2: SNHLY, FYNNEI. Losses at the gene ends were 8 bases for V and 1 base for J; bases not matched to a gene: 3. This CDR3 spans 13 amino acids. Clones were sequenced by immunoSEQ multiplex PCR, and TCRdb holds only the in-frame ones, with some missing. The profile shows under 200,000 clones, roughly 84% of them singletons. Grouping used clinical history reported by participants in a survey and questionnaire. The chain combines TRBV2 with TRBJ2-3; TRBD2 aligns across 7 bases. The receptor was isolated from a woman in her twenties or thirties who had been exposed to COVID-19. The sample comprised PBMCs or T cells enriched from blood (not recorded which). CDR3 loop: CASHGGGTDTQYF. The CDR3 DNA reads as TGTGCCAGCCATGGGGGGGGCACAGATACGCAGTATTTT.